This TCR beta chain was found in a study of vaccination and CD4 T cells after COVID-19. The treatment here: roughly 11-day PBMC culture with coronavirus spike peptide pools or control peptides (ViraFEST assay). Positive PCR tests dated from March to December 2020, predating US Alpha, Beta and Delta variants. Days 3 and 7 saw half the medium replaced with fresh IL-2 medium. Negative selection recovered the CD4+ T cells once they had spent about eleven days in culture. V lost 6 bases to trimming and J lost 1 base; unmatched junction nucleotides: 10. Germline loops: CDR1 DFQATT, CDR2 SNEGSKA (reference sequence). The CDR3 totals 15 residues. An Oncomine TCR Beta short-read assay was used to sequence the DNA from cultured CD4+ T cells. Cultured CD4+ T cells were the source of extracted genomic DNA. TCRdb re-analysed the PCR reads in MiXCR, keeping a single row per CDR3 protein. The table records 9,000 to 13,000 distinct CDR3 sequences, 46% of them present only once.

Comment on this clonotype: The antigen is not known.

The V and J genes are TRBV20-1 and TRBJ2-5, with 8 bases matching TRBD2. The clonotype comes from a human donor who had recovered from COVID-19. The sample was CD4+ T cells from blood, cultured in vitro. CDR3 sequence: CSALTPAGGQETQYF. For the CDR3, the DNA is TGCAGTGCCCTGACCCCGGCGGGGGGCCAAGAGACCCAGTACTTC.